This TCR beta chain is drawn from a study of tumour-infiltrating T cells in Burkitt lymphoma. Profiled with immunoSEQ multiplex PCR; TCRdb holds only in-frame clones, not every one. Found here are 3,000 to 4,500 clones, 15% to 20% of them singletons; the top ten hold roughly 1.3%. J lost 7 bases, V lost 6 bases, and 12 bases had no gene match. The germline V gene has CDR1 LNHDA and CDR2 SQIVND (reference sequence). This CDR3 has 15 amino acids. The chain employs TRBV19 and TRBJ2-1, with TRBD2 identical over 7 bases. The sequence was obtained from a human donor with Burkitt lymphoma. Material for sequencing was tumor tissue. CDR3 in amino acids: CASRGGGGRWNEQFF. DNA of the CDR3: TGTGCCAGTAGGGGTGGGGGGGGACGGTGGAATGAGCAGTTCTTC.